This T cell receptor (beta chain) comes out of a study of technical replicates of blood from a handful of donors. TCRdb keeps only in-frame clones here, not all; method: immunoSEQ multiplex PCR. The sample holds about 62,000 clones, 80% to 90% seen once. This clonotype originated in a human donor in good health. Some clones in this sample may be carry-over from other donors' samples. The sequencing sample was made of PBMCs.

The CDR3 sequence: CASSLGQAQYSGNTIYF. The CDR3, as DNA: TGCGCCAGCAGTTTAGGACAGGCCCAATACTCTGGAAACACCATATATTTT. This sequence joins TRBV5-1 and TRBJ1-3; 7 bases are a match to TRBD1. There are 17 residues in the CDR3. Germline V lookup: CDR1 SGHRS, CDR2 YFSETQ. With V trimmed by 5 bases and J by 0 bases, 11 bases remained unmatched.